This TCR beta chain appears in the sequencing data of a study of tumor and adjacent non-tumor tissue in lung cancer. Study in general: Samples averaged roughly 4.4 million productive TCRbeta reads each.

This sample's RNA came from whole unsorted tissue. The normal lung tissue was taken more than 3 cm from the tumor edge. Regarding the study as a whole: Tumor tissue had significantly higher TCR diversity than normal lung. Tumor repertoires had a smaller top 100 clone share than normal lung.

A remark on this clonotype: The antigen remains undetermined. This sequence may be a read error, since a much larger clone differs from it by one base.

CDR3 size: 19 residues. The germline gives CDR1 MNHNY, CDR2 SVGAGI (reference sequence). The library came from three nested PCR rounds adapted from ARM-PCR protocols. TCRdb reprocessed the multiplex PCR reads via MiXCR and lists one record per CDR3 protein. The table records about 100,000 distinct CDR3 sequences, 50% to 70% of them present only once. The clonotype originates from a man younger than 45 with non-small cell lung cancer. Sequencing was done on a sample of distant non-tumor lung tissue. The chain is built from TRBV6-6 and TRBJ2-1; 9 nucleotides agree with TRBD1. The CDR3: CASSYSKQGARGTYSEQFF. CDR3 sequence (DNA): TGTGCCAGCAGTTACTCGAAACAGGGGGCCCGGGGGACCTACAGTGAGCAGTTCTTC.